One and the same sample provided the 26 T cell receptor beta chains below, sequenced in a study of CD8 T cells in ankylosing spondylitis. TCRdb redid the calling of the 5' RACE reads with MiXCR, one entry per CDR3 protein. The data show 250,000 to 400,000 distinct CDR3 sequences, approximately 10% seen once. Sequenced sample: blood, either unsorted or a sorted T cell fraction (not recorded which). The receptors come from a female donor with ankylosing spondylitis or in good health (not recorded which).

The chain is built from TRBV5-4 and TRBJ1-1; D is undetermined. The germline gives CDR1 SGHNT, CDR2 YYREEE (reference sequence). This CDR3 is built from 12 residues. V was pared by 2 bases and J by 3 bases, with 5 bases between. The CDR3 bases are TGTGCCAGCAGCTTCCAGGACACTGAAGCTTTCTTT. Translating gives CASSFQDTEAFF.

This clonotype occurred a few times. This chain uses TRBV7-2 with TRBJ2-7, with no clear D. Germline lookup yields CDR1 SGHTA and CDR2 FQGNSA. The V end lost 0 bases, the J end lost 0 bases, and 9 bases lay between the germline ends. The CDR3 loop spans 15 amino acids. CDR3 coding DNA: TGTGCCAGCAGCTTAGCGTGGGGTAGCTCCTACGAGCAGTACTTC. This translates into CASSLAWGSSYEQYF.

On this clonotype: Given a much more abundant clone one base away, this may be a read error. This chain uses TRBV6-1 with TRBJ2-7; D perhaps matches TRBD2 (6 bases). Trimming shortened V by 8 bases and J by 6 bases, and 17 bases separated the two germline ends. There are 13 residues in the CDR3. Germline loops: CDR1 MNHNS, CDR2 SASEGT. Here the CDR3 reads CASRRDCPSEQYF. As DNA, the CDR3 is TGTGCCAGCCGGCGGGACTGCCCATCCGAGCAGTACTTC.

This clonotype has at least ten counts. The chain is built from TRBV6-7 and TRBJ2-2; TRBD1 agrees at 10 bases. TRBV6-7 is annotated as an ORF whose role is uncertain. After removal of 0 bases from V and 2 bases from J, the junction contained 6 bases not matched to a gene. The CDR3 length is 18 residues. The CDR3 loop reads CASSYSGTGAVNTGELFF. In DNA form, the CDR3 reads TGTGCCAGCAGTTACTCGGGGACAGGGGCGGTTAACACCGGGGAGCTGTTTTTT.

This clonotype was counted many times. The CDR3 region is CASSSGTDYQETQYF. The CDR3 coding sequence is TGCGCCAGCAGCTCAGGGACAGATTACCAAGAGACCCAGTACTTC. The chain employs TRBV5-1 and TRBJ2-5; 7 bases are shared with TRBD1. CDR3 length equals 15 residues. V trimming: 3 bases; J trimming: 0 bases; junction bases outside the gene matches: 5. Germline V gene sequence: CDR1 SGHRS, CDR2 YFSETQ.

This chain links TRBV12-3 or TRBV12-4 with TRBJ2-5; D tentatively reads TRBD1 or TRBD2 (5 bases each). Trimming cost V 7 bases and J 3 bases, with 12 bases left between them. The CDR3 runs to 13 residues. The CDR3 DNA follows: TGTGCCAGCACCTTGGGGACGGAAGAGACCCAGTACTTC. Its translation is CASTLGTEETQYF.

This clonotype was seen more than once but under ten times. J is TRBJ2-3 and V is TRBV7-9; 8 nucleotides align to TRBD1. Trimming took 5 bases from V and 4 from J; bases not matched to a gene: 5. CDR3 size: 14 residues. The germline gives CDR1 SEHNR, CDR2 FQNEAQ (reference sequence). The CDR3 spells CASSGPGGSDTQYF. The CDR3 nucleotides read TGTGCCAGCAGCGGTCCAGGGGGCTCAGATACGCAGTATTTT.

This clonotype was counted only a few times. CDR3 sequence (DNA): TGTGCCAGCAGCTTATTAGCGGGGTCTGGTGGTGAGCAGTTCTTC. Translated, it gives CASSLLAGSGGEQFF. V usage is TRBV7-2 and J usage is TRBJ2-1; 8 bases align to TRBD2. The trim removed 2 bases at V and 9 bases at J, leaving 9 bases unmatched. The germline gives CDR1 SGHTA, CDR2 FQGNSA. This CDR3 has 15 residues.

Ten or more counts support this clonotype. This chain joins TRBV10-3 and TRBJ1-2; the match to TRBD1 covers 12 bases. Germline V lookup: CDR1 ENHRY, CDR2 SYGVKD. This CDR3 comprises 13 residues. V lost 8 bases, J lost 4 bases, and 2 bases stayed unmatched. The CDR3 DNA follows: TGTGCCATCTTGGGACAGGGGGCCTATGGCTACACCTTC. Its translation: CAILGQGAYGYTF.

This clonotype showed up many times. The chain uses TRBV7-2 and TRBJ1-3; possibly TRBD1 for D (6 bases). V shed 2 bases and J shed 0 bases, with 14 bases lying between them. The CDR3 totals 17 residues. Germline CDR1 SGHTA, CDR2 FQGNSA. For the CDR3, the DNA is TGTGCCAGCAGCTTATCAACCCCACAGGGCTCTGGAAACACCATATATTTT. The encoded protein is CASSLSTPQGSGNTIYF.

The rearrangement joins TRBV5-5 to TRBJ1-5; D is perhaps TRBD1 (6 bases). The CDR3 consists of 16 residues. V was clipped by 2 bases and J by 1 base, with 13 bases between them. The germline V gene has CDR1 SGHKS and CDR2 YYEKEE (reference sequence). The CDR3 spells CASSLRAGASNQPQHF. Here the CDR3 DNA reads TGTGCCAGCAGCTTACGGGCAGGGGCAAGCAATCAGCCCCAGCATTTT.

This clonotype showed up many times. This chain uses TRBV21-1 with TRBJ2-5; the D call in the table, TRBD2, was not verified against the DNA. TRBV21-1 is annotated as a pseudogene. The CDR3 consists of 18 residues. CDR3 coding DNA: TGTGCCAGCAGCAAAGAAGCGCATCTAGCGGGAGAGGTGGAGACCCAGTACTTC. Its protein is CASSKEAHLAGEVETQYF.

At least ten counts were recorded for this clonotype. This chain connects TRBV20-1 to TRBJ2-7, with 11 bases matching TRBD2. V was pared by 5 bases and J by 0 bases, with 12 bases of the junction left unmatched. The CDR3 length is 17 residues. The germline V gene has CDR1 DFQATT and CDR2 SNEGSKA (reference sequence). The CDR3 loop reads CSAFSSGRPLSSYEQYF. The CDR3 coding sequence is TGCAGTGCTTTCTCTAGCGGGAGGCCCTTGAGCTCCTACGAGCAGTACTTC.

This clonotype appeared many times. In nucleotides, the CDR3 is TGCGCCATCCCCAGGACAGGTCGGTCTGGGGCCAACGTCCTGACTTTC. Its protein is CAIPRTGRSGANVLTF. V is TRBV5-1 and J is TRBJ2-6; TRBD1 matches at 7 bases. Losses at the gene ends were 9 bases for V and 1 base for J; bases not matched to a gene: 10. Looked up from germline, CDR1 is SGHRS and CDR2 is YFSETQ. This CDR3 spans 16 amino acids.

V is TRBV30 and J is TRBJ2-7; TRBD2 matches at 15 bases. The CDR3 is made up of 18 amino acids. With 5 bases clipped from V and 4 bases from J, the junction kept 15 bases outside the gene matches. Germline V CDR1 and CDR2: GTSNPN, SVGIG (reference sequence). The CDR3 sequence is CAWVDPAGTSGRPYEQYF. The CDR3 nucleotides are TGTGCCTGGGTGGACCCAGCTGGGACTAGCGGGAGGCCGTACGAGCAGTACTTC.

CDR3 protein: CASNTGTQPQHF. In DNA, the CDR3 is TGTGCCAGTAATACAGGCACTCAGCCCCAGCATTTT. The chain combines TRBV19 with TRBJ1-5, with D tentatively TRBD1 (5 bases). The germline CDR1 and CDR2 sequences are LNHDA and SQIVND (reference sequence). V was pared by 7 bases and J by 6 bases, with 10 bases between. There are 12 residues in the CDR3.

This clonotype was detected ten times or more. The chain is built from TRBV5-1 and TRBJ2-1; no clear D. V was cut by 0 bases and J by 4 bases, with 8 bases left in between. The length of the CDR3 is 14 residues. The germline gives CDR1 SGHRS, CDR2 YFSETQ. The chain's CDR3 is CASSLVANYNEQFF. In nucleotides, the CDR3 is TGCGCCAGCAGCTTGGTTGCAAATTACAATGAGCAGTTCTTC. The variable domain in full, with the rest retrieved from reference TRBV5-1 and TRBJ2-1, is KAGVTQTPRYLIKTRGQQVTLSCSPISGHRSVSWYQQTPGQGLQFLFEYFSETQRNKGNFPGRFSGRQFSNSRSEMNVSTLELGDSALYLCASSLVANYNEQFFGPGTRLTVL.

This clonotype was seen ten or more times. The chain couples TRBV15 to TRBJ1-1; D uncertain. Germline assignment: CDR1 LNHNV and CDR2 YYDKDF (reference sequence). Between the trimmed V and J ends, which lost 0 bases and 1 base, there was a span of 9 bases. This CDR3 is built from 15 residues. This CDR3 is CATSRDYPANTEAFF. Written as DNA, the CDR3 is TGTGCCACCAGCAGAGATTATCCGGCGAACACTGAAGCTTTCTTT.

There are many counts of this clonotype. The chain recombines TRBV11-2 with TRBJ1-2; D unresolved. Trimming cost V 4 bases and J 0 bases, with 12 bases left between them. The CDR3 contains 15 residues. Germline V lookup: CDR1 SGHAT, CDR2 FQNNGV. The CDR3 here is CASSSLSRTNYGYTF. The CDR3 nucleotides are TGTGCCAGCAGCTCATTATCAAGGACTAACTATGGCTACACCTTC. Supplemented by reference TRBV11-2 and TRBJ1-2, the full variable domain reads EAGVAQSPRYKIIEKRQSVAFWCNPISGHATLYWYQQILGQGPKLLIQFQNNGVVDDSQLPKDRFSAERLKGVDSTLKIQPAKLEDSAVYLCASSSLSRTNYGYTFGSGTRLTVV.

This clonotype was counted ten times or more. The chain is built from TRBV7-2 and TRBJ2-5, with D uncertain. Trimming shortened V by 4 bases and J by 4 bases, and 10 bases separated the two germline ends. This CDR3 region has 13 residues. The V gene's germline CDR1 is SGHTA and CDR2 FQGNSA. For the CDR3, the DNA is TGTGCCAGCAGCTCACTTAACCGAGAGACCCAGTACTTC. Translation: CASSSLNRETQYF.

This clonotype was recorded at least ten times. This chain links TRBV20-1 with TRBJ2-5, with no clear D. This CDR3 spans 10 amino acids. The germline CDR1 and CDR2 sequences are DFQATT and SNEGSKA (reference sequence). The chain's CDR3 is CRADQETQYF. CDR3 sequence (DNA): TGCAGGGCTGACCAAGAGACCCAGTACTTC.

This clonotype was seen ten or more times. This chain uses TRBV10-3 with TRBJ2-1; TRBD1 matches 12 bases. Trimming took 7 bases from V and 8 from J; bases not matched to a gene: 6. This CDR3 spans 14 amino acids. The germline gives CDR1 ENHRY, CDR2 SYGVKD. The CDR3 DNA reads TGTGCCATCAAGGGGACAGGGGGCTTCGATGAGCAGTTCTTC. Its translation: CAIKGTGGFDEQFF.

In the case of this clonotype: Given a much more abundant clone one base away, this may be a read error. V and J are TRBV10-3 and TRBJ2-1; 11 positions match TRBD2. CDR3 length equals 14 residues. Germline V gene lookup returns CDR1 ENHRY and CDR2 SYGVKD. The CDR3 DNA reads TGTGCCACTGTAGCGGGGGGGCCTAGGAATGAGCAGTTGTTC. This encodes CATVAGGPRNEQLF.

This clonotype was found a few times. This chain connects TRBV11-1 to TRBJ1-5; D possibly corresponds to TRBD1 (5 bases). Germline CDR1 is SGHAT and CDR2 is FQDESV (reference sequence). This CDR3 is built from 19 residues. Trimming stripped 3 bases from V and 0 bases from J, with 21 bases between. This CDR3 is CASSFKGHNPLYSNQPQHF. The CDR3 DNA reads as TGTGCCAGCAGCTTTAAAGGACATAACCCCCTTTATAGCAATCAGCCCCAGCATTTT.

The chain joins TRBV6-1 to TRBJ2-5; 12 bases align to TRBD2. In germline, CDR1 is MNHNS, CDR2 SASEGT. Trimming cost V 6 bases and J 4 bases; bases outside gene matches: 6. The CDR3 runs 15 residues. CDR3 DNA sequence: TGTGCCAGCAGCCTAACTAGCGGGGGGCGAGAGACCCAGTACTTC. Translated, it gives CASSLTSGGRETQYF.

The chain joins TRBV5-1 to TRBJ2-7; 7 bases agree with TRBD1. CDR1 and CDR2 from the germline V gene are SGHRS and YFSETQ. The CDR3 sequence is 15 residues long. Losses at the gene ends were 0 bases for V and 3 bases for J; bases not matched to a gene: 6. In DNA form, the CDR3 reads TGCGCCAGCAGCTTGGAGGGGACAGCCTACTACGAGCAGTACTTC. Translation: CASSLEGTAYYEQYF.